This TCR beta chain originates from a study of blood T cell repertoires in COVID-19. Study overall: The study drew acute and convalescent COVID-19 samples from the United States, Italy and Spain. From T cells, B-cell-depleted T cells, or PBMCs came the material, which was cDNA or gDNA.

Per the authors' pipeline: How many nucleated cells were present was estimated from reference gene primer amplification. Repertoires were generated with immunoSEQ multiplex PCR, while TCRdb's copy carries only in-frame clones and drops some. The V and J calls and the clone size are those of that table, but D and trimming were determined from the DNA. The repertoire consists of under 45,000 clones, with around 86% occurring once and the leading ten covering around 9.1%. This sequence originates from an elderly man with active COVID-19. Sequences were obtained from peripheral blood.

The CDR3 DNA follows: TGCGCCAGCAGTGAGGGGAGGCGGCGCACAGATACGCAGTATTTT. Amino acid sequence: CASSEGRRRTDTQYF. This chain joins TRBV10-2 and TRBJ2-3; D may be TRBD2 (6 bases). The CDR3 totals 15 residues. The V gene's germline CDR1 is WSHSY and CDR2 SAAADI. Between the trimmed V and J ends, which lost 2 bases and 1 base, there was a span of 10 bases.